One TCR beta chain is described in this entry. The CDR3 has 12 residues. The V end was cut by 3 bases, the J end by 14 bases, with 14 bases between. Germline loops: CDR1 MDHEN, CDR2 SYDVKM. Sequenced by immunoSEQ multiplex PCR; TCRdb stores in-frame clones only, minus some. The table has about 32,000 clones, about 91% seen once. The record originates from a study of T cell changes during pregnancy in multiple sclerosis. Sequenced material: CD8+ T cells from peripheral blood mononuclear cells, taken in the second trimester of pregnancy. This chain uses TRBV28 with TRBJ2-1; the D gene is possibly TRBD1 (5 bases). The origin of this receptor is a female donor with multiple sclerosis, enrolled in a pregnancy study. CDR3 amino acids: CASSFQGKSEFF. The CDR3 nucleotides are TGTGCCAGCAGTTTCCAGGGTAAATCGGAGTTCTTC.